This T cell receptor (beta chain) was profiled in a study of shared clonotypes between healthy human individuals. Splitting of each subset's genomic DNA was done evenly across several immunoSEQ plates. Clones were sequenced by immunoSEQ multiplex PCR, and TCRdb holds only the in-frame ones, with some missing. The data contain some 2,100,000 clones, more than 85% of them singletons. Study-level findings and limits: Non-shared clonotypes were found to have lower generation probabilities than the clonotypes that were shared by all four of the sorted-subset donors. Naive subsets typically showed greater estimated richness than memory subsets.

On this clone: Its antigen is not identified.

The CDR3 is 14 amino acids. Germline assignment: CDR1 SGHDT and CDR2 YYEEEE. V lost 0 bases to trimming and J lost 0 bases, with 7 bases between them. Naive CD8 cells were CD45RO-negative, positively selected for CCR7, excluding terminally differentiated effector memory CD45RA+ cells. The study enrolled healthy HIV-negative adults without recent acute infections or vaccinations as donors. The TCR comes from a man younger than 30 in good health. Some clones in this sample may be carry-over from other donors' samples. V is TRBV5-6 and J is TRBJ2-7; D gene unclear. The source material was naive CD8+ T cells from PBMCs. This chain's CDR3 is CASSLEGLSYEQYF. The CDR3 DNA follows: TGTGCCAGCAGCTTGGAGGGTCTCTCCTACGAGCAGTACTTC. Drawing the rest from reference TRBV5-6 and TRBJ2-7, the complete variable domain is DAGVTQSPTHLIKTRGQQVTLRCSPKSGHDTVSWYQQALGQGPQFIFQYYEEEERQRGNFPDRFSGHQFPNYSSELNVNALLLGDSALYLCASSLEGLSYEQYFGPGTRLTVT.